The present T cell receptor (beta chain) was sequenced within a study of CD8 T cells in ankylosing spondylitis. TCRdb re-called the 5' RACE reads through MiXCR, storing one row per CDR3 protein. The sample carries about 360,000 distinct CDR3 sequences, 20% to 25% recorded once. The CDR3 contains 14 residues. The V gene's germline CDR1 is DFQATT and CDR2 SNEGSKA (reference sequence). The ends were cut back, 5 bases at V and 1 base at J, with 11 bases in the middle. The chain couples TRBV20-1 to TRBJ2-2; unclear D gene. Source material: blood, either unsorted or a sorted T cell fraction (not recorded which). The sequence was obtained from a male donor with ankylosing spondylitis or in good health (not recorded which). CDR3 nucleotide sequence: TGCAGTGCTGAGCTCGTGGAGAACACCGGGGAGCTGTTTTTT. This translates into CSAELVENTGELFF.